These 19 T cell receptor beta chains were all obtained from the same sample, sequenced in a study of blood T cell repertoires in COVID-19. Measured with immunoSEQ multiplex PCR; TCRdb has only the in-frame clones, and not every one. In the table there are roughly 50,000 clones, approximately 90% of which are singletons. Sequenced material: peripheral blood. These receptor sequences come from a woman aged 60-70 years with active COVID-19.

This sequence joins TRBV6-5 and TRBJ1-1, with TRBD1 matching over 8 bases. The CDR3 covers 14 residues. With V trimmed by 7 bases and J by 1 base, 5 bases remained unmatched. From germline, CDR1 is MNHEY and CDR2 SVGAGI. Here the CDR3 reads CASIQGVGNTEAFF. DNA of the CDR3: TGTGCCAGCATACAGGGGGTGGGGAACACTGAAGCTTTCTTT.

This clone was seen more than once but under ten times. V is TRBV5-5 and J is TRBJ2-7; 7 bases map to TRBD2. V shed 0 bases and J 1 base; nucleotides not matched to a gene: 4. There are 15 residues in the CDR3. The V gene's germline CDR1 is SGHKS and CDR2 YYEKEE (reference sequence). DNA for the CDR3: TGTGCCAGCAGCTTGGACGGGGGGTCTTCCTACGAGCAGTACTTC. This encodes CASSLDGGSSYEQYF.

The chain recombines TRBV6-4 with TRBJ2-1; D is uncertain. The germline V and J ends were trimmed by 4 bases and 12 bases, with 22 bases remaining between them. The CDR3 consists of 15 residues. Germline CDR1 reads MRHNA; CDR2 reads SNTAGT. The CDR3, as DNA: TGTGCCAGCAGTGGAGAGGCGGCCACCCCAATAGCGCAGTTCTTC. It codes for CASSGEAATPIAQFF.

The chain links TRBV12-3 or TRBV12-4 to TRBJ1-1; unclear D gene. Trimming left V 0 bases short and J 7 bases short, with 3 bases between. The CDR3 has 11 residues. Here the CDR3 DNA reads TGTGCCAGCAGTTTAGCCTTTGAAGCTTTCTTT. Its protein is CASSLAFEAFF.

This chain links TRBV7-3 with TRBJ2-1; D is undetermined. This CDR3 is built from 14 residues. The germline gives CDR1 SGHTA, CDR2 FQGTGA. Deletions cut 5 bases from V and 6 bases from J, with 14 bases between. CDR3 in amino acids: CASSPLAAPNEQFF. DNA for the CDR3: TGTGCCAGCAGCCCCCTGGCCGCTCCCAATGAGCAGTTCTTC.

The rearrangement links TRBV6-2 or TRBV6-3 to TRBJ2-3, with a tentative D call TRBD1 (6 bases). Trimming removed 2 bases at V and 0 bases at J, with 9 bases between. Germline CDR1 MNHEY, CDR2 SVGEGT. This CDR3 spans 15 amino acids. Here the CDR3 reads CASSYQDSSTDTQYF. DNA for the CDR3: TGTGCCAGCAGTTACCAGGACAGTAGCACAGATACGCAGTATTTT.

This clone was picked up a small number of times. The DNA for the CDR3 is TGCGCCAGCAGCCAAGGGGTCGAAGACGGGAGCAATCAGCCCCAGCATTTT. Protein: CASSQGVEDGSNQPQHF. The chain links TRBV4-1 to TRBJ1-5; no clear D gene. Trimming removed 1 base from V and 1 base from J, with 14 bases in between. In germline, CDR1 is MGHRA, CDR2 YSYEKL. CDR3 length equals 17 residues.

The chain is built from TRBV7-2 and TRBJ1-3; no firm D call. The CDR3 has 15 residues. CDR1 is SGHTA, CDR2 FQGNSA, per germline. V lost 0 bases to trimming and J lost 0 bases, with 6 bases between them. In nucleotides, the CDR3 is TGTGCCAGCAGCTTAGCTGTCTTCTCTGGAAACACCATATATTTT. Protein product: CASSLAVFSGNTIYF.

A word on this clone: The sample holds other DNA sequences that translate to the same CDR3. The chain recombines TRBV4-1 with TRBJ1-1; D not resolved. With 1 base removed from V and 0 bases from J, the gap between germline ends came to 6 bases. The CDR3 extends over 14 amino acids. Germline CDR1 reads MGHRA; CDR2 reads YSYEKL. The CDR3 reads CASSQVTVNTEAFF. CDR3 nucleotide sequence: TGCGCCAGCAGCCAAGTCACGGTGAACACTGAAGCTTTCTTT.

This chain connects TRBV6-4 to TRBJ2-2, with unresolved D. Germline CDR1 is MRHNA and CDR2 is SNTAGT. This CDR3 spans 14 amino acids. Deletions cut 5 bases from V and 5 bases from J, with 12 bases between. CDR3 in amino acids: CASSLEVGTGELFF. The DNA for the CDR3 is TGTGCCAGCAGTCTAGAGGTTGGAACCGGGGAGCTGTTTTTT.

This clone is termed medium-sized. The CDR3 DNA sequence: TGCGCCAGCAGCCAAGTAACGGCAGGGGGTAATGAAAAACTGTTTTTT. Translation: CASSQVTAGGNEKLFF. The V and J genes are TRBV4-3 and TRBJ1-4, with 7 nucleotides matching TRBD1. J was trimmed by 4 bases and V by 1 base; bases with no gene match: 6. The CDR3 has 16 residues. CDR1 is LGHNA, CDR2 YSLEER, per germline.

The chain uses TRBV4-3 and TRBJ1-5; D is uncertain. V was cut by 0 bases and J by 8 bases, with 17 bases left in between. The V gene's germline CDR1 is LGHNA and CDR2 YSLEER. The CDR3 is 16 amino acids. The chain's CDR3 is CASSQDRREGGKPQHF. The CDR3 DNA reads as TGCGCCAGCAGCCAAGATCGGAGGGAGGGAGGAAAGCCCCAGCATTTT.

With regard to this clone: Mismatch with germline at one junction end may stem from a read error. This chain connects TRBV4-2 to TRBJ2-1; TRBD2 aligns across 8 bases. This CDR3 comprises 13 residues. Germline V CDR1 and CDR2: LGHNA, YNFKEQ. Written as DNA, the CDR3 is TGTGCCAGCAGCCAAGATCGGGAGGGCCGATTGGTCTTC. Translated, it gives CASSQDREGRLVF.

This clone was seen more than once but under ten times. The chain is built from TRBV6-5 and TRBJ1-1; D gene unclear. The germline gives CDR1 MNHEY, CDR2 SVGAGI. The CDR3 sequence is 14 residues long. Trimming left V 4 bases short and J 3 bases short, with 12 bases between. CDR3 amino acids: CASSSRTGYTEAFF. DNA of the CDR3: TGTGCCAGCAGTTCGCGTACGGGATACACTGAAGCTTTCTTT.

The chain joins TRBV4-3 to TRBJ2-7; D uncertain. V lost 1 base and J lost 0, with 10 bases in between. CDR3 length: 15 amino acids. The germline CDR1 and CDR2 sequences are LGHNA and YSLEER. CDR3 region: CASSQGIQSSYEQYF. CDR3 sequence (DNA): TGCGCCAGCAGCCAAGGAATACAGAGCTCCTACGAGCAGTACTTC.

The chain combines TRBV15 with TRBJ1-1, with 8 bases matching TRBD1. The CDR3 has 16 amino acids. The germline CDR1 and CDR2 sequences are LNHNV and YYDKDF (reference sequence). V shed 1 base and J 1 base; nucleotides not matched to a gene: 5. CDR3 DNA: TGTGCCACCAGCAGAGTCGTAGGACAGGGGAACACTGAAGCTTTCTTT. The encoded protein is CATSRVVGQGNTEAFF.

For the CDR3, the DNA is TGTGCCATCAGTGAGCCGACAGGTGAGAACACTGAAGCTTTCTTT. Protein product: CAISEPTGENTEAFF. The chain has TRBV10-3 and TRBJ1-1, with D possibly being TRBD1 (6 bases). Germline V lookup: CDR1 ENHRY, CDR2 SYGVKD. V was cut by 2 bases and J by 1 base, with 11 bases left in between. The CDR3 has 15 residues.

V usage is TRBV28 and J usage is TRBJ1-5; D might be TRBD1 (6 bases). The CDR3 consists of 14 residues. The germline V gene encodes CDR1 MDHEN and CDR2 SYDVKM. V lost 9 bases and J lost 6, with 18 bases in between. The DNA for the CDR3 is TGTGCCAGTCAACCAGGGACAAGGGCTCAGCCCCAGCATTTT. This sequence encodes CASQPGTRAQPQHF.

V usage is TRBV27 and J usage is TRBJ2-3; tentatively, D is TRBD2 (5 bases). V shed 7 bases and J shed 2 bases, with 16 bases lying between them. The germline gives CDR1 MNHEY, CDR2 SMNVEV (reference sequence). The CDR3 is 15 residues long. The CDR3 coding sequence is TGTGCCAGCAACGGCGGGCGGAAACTCACAGATACGCAGTATTTT. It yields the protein CASNGGRKLTDTQYF.